The 31 T cell receptor beta chains below were found in one sample sequenced in a study of OX40 agonist ivuxolimab in advanced cancers. Clones were sequenced by immunoSEQ multiplex PCR, and TCRdb holds only the in-frame ones, with some missing. The sample consists of hundreds of clones, 90% to 95% of them appearing once. This specimen was acquired in a trial of the OX40 agonist ivuxolimab. Receptors originate from an adult with an advanced solid tumor such as melanoma, head and neck, liver or kidney cancer.

This chain uses TRBV6-8 with TRBJ2-2, with TRBD2 as a possible D gene (5 bases). Germline V gene lookup returns CDR1 MNHGY and CDR2 SAAAGT. The CDR3 has 16 amino acids. V shed 5 bases and J shed 0 bases, with 13 bases lying between them. The CDR3 region has the DNA TGTGCCAGCAGTGACGACCTAGCCCCGAACACCGGGGAGCTGTTTTTT. Amino acid sequence: CASSDDLAPNTGELFF.

V usage is TRBV19 and J usage is TRBJ1-2; D gene unclear. V lost 5 bases to trimming and J lost 3 bases, with 7 bases between them. This CDR3 region has 12 residues. Per the germline V gene, CDR1 is LNHDA and CDR2 is SQIVND (reference sequence). CDR3: CASSGDYYGYTF. CDR3 bases: TGTGCCAGTAGTGGGGATTACTATGGCTACACCTTC.

The chain is built from TRBV11-3 and TRBJ2-3, with D possibly being TRBD1 or TRBD2 (5 bases each). Per the germline V gene, CDR1 is SGHNT and CDR2 is YENEEA. The CDR3 contains 15 residues. V lost 3 bases, J lost 6 bases, and 16 bases lay in between. CDR3: CASSLGVLGRDTQYF. The CDR3, as DNA: TGTGCCAGCAGCTTGGGGGTACTCGGAAGGGATACGCAGTATTTT.

V usage is TRBV19 and J usage is TRBJ1-1, with 8 bases fitting TRBD1. V was pared by 4 bases and J by 5 bases, with 15 bases of the junction left unmatched. CDR1 and CDR2 (germline): LNHDA, SQIVND (reference sequence). CDR3 length equals 17 residues. This CDR3 is CASSNVGVGQGRTEAFF. The CDR3 bases are TGTGCCAGTAGTAACGTGGGCGTTGGACAGGGTAGGACTGAAGCTTTCTTT.

This chain links TRBV7-1 with TRBJ2-1; D is uncertain. TRBV7-1 is recorded as an ORF, its role being uncertain. Trimming pared 5 bases from V and 6 bases from J, leaving 20 bases between. The CDR3 spans 16 residues. In nucleotides, the CDR3 is TGTGCCAGCAGCACCGGTCCCAGCCGAGTGGGCAATGAGCAGTTCTTC. Translating gives CASSTGPSRVGNEQFF.

The chain couples TRBV29-1 to TRBJ2-2; 8 nucleotides align to TRBD1. CDR1 and CDR2 from the germline V gene are SQVTM and ANQGSEA. The CDR3 runs to 14 residues. V shed 7 bases, J shed 6 bases, and the junction held 10 bases outside the gene matches. This chain's CDR3 is CSARGQGEAGELFF. The CDR3, as DNA: TGCAGCGCGCGAGGACAGGGCGAAGCCGGGGAGCTGTTTTTT.

The V and J genes are TRBV11-3 and TRBJ2-7, with D tentatively TRBD2 (5 bases). The CDR3 is made up of 16 amino acids. Germline CDR1 SGHNT, CDR2 YENEEA. V was shortened by 1 base and J by 0 bases, with 13 bases between the two germline ends. The DNA of the CDR3 is TGTGCCAGCAGCTTAGGGACTGGCCGCGGCTCCTACGAGCAGTACTTC. As protein: CASSLGTGRGSYEQYF.

The CDR3 DNA reads as TGTGCCTGGAGTGTATCACAGAAGCAGTTCTTC. Translation gives CAWSVSQKQFF. This chain joins TRBV30 and TRBJ2-1; D gene uncertain. V was pared by 0 bases and J by 11 bases, with 8 bases between. Per germline, CDR1 GTSNPN and CDR2 SVGIG (reference sequence). CDR3 length: 11 amino acids.

J is TRBJ2-3 and V is TRBV4-2, with 8 bases identical to TRBD2. Trimming took 11 bases from V and 2 from J; bases not matched to a gene: 6. Germline CDR1 is LGHNA and CDR2 is YNFKEQ. CDR3 length equals 13 residues. The CDR3 region has the DNA TGTGCCGCCGGCGGGGGGCCCACAGATACGCAGTATTTT. Translated: CAAGGGPTDTQYF.

The genes are TRBV19 and TRBJ1-2, with D hard to call. The CDR3 consists of 16 residues. Trimming took 5 bases from V and 8 from J, leaving 24 bases between them. In germline, CDR1 is LNHDA, CDR2 SQIVND (reference sequence). The chain's CDR3 is CASSPHPQEPPGGYTF. The DNA for the CDR3 is TGTGCCAGTAGTCCCCACCCCCAGGAACCGCCGGGGGGCTACACCTTC.

The rearrangement joins TRBV23-1 to TRBJ2-1, with 10 positions matching TRBD1. TRBV23-1 is placed among ORFs of uncertain function. CDR3 length: 13 residues. V dropped 8 bases and J dropped 4; count of bases not matched to a gene: 2. The DNA for the CDR3 is TGCGCCAGCGGACAGGGGGGTTACAATGAGCAGTTCTTC. Protein product: CASGQGGYNEQFF.

The CDR3 nucleotides read TGTGCCAGCAGTGAAGGGTCGCGTCGGGACACCATATATTTT. This codes for CASSEGSRRDTIYF. The V call is TRBV6-1, the J call TRBJ1-3, with D unclear. This CDR3 spans 14 amino acids. Germline assignment: CDR1 MNHNS and CDR2 SASEGT. V was pared by 1 base and J by 8 bases, with 12 bases between.

The chain uses TRBV11-3 and TRBJ1-2; D unresolved. This CDR3 spans 15 amino acids. V was clipped by 3 bases and J by 7 bases, with 18 bases between them. Per germline, CDR1 SGHNT and CDR2 YENEEA. The chain's CDR3 is CASSLARVSWRGYTF. CDR3 nucleotides: TGTGCCAGCAGCTTGGCTAGGGTTTCATGGCGTGGCTACACCTTC. The whole variable domain, filled in from reference TRBV11-3 and TRBJ1-2, reads EAGVVQSPRYKIIEKKQPVAFWCNPISGHNTLYWYLQNLGQGPELLIRYENEEAVDDSQLPKDRFSAERLKGVDSTLKIQPAELGDSAVYLCASSLARVSWRGYTFGSGTRLTVV.

This rearrangement joins TRBV6-8 to TRBJ1-1; D is possibly TRBD1 (5 bases). The CDR3 sequence is 15 residues long. The V gene lost 8 bases and the J gene lost 0 bases, with 16 bases spanning the gap. CDR1 and CDR2 from the germline V gene are MNHGY and SAAAGT. The CDR3 DNA reads TGTGCCAGCCGTTTGTGGGGACGGCTGAACACTGAAGCTTTCTTT. Translated: CASRLWGRLNTEAFF.

V and J are TRBV11-3 and TRBJ2-7, with D perhaps matching TRBD2 (5 bases). Germline CDR1 is SGHNT and CDR2 is YENEEA. Trimming cost V 5 bases and J 4 bases, with 15 bases left between them. The CDR3 consists of 14 residues. The chain's CDR3 is CASSAEGFSYEQYF. The CDR3 DNA reads TGTGCCAGCAGCGCAGAGGGTTTTAGTTACGAGCAGTACTTC. Full variable domain (missing parts from reference TRBV11-3 and TRBJ2-7): EAGVVQSPRYKIIEKKQPVAFWCNPISGHNTLYWYLQNLGQGPELLIRYENEEAVDDSQLPKDRFSAERLKGVDSTLKIQPAELGDSAVYLCASSAEGFSYEQYFGPGTRLTVT.

This sequence joins TRBV9 and TRBJ2-7; TRBD1 matches 7 bases. Germline CDR1 is SGDLS and CDR2 is YYNGEE. The CDR3 loop spans 14 amino acids. V lost 5 bases, J lost 5 bases, and 10 bases stayed unmatched. The CDR3 is CASSDADRAHEQYF. DNA of the CDR3: TGTGCCAGCAGTGATGCAGACAGGGCCCACGAGCAGTACTTC.

This clone was recorded only once. This chain connects TRBV9 to TRBJ2-5; the match to TRBD2 covers 10 bases. CDR3 length: 13 residues. V shed 4 bases, J shed 5 bases, and the junction held 2 bases outside the gene matches. Germline loops: CDR1 SGDLS, CDR2 YYNGEE. The CDR3 DNA reads TGTGCCAGCAGCCCTAGCGGGAGTGAGACCCAGTACTTC. It specifies CASSPSGSETQYF. Supplemented by reference TRBV9 and TRBJ2-5, the full variable domain reads DSGVTQTPKHLITATGQRVTLRCSPRSGDLSVYWYQQSLDQGLQFLIQYYNGEERAKGNILERFSAQQFPDLHSELNLSSLELGDSALYFCASSPSGSETQYFGPGTRLLVL.

The J gene is TRBJ2-1, the V gene TRBV22-1; the table assigns TRBD2, which was not confirmed against the DNA. TRBV22-1 is marked as a pseudogene. The CDR3 extends over 15 amino acids. CDR3 region: CASSPPTGTYNEQFF. Here the CDR3 DNA reads TGTGCCAGCAGCCCCCCAACGGGAACCTACAATGAGCAGTTCTTC.

This chain joins TRBV6-8 and TRBJ1-2; no clear D gene. The CDR3 loop spans 13 amino acids. V lost 6 bases and J lost 6, with 14 bases in between. Germline CDR1 is MNHGY and CDR2 is SAAAGT. The CDR3 nucleotides are TGTGCCAGCAGCCCCAAAATTGGGGATGGCTACACCTTC. It specifies CASSPKIGDGYTF.

This clone has only one observation. In DNA, the CDR3 is TGCAGCGCAAACCGGGGACCATATGGCTACACCTTC. It specifies CSANRGPYGYTF. This sequence joins TRBV29-1 and TRBJ1-2, with D possibly matching TRBD1 (5 bases). Looked up from germline, CDR1 is SQVTM and CDR2 is ANQGSEA. This CDR3 is built from 12 residues. V was cut by 7 bases and J by 5 bases, with 14 bases left in between.

V usage is TRBV29-1 and J usage is TRBJ1-3; D is perhaps TRBD1 (6 bases). V lost 4 bases, J lost 7 bases, and 17 bases lay in between. This CDR3 has 14 residues. CDR1 SQVTM and CDR2 ANQGSEA come from the germline V gene. The CDR3 sequence: CSVATRDTLNTIYF. In DNA form, the CDR3 reads TGCAGCGTTGCAACCCGGGACACCCTTAACACCATATATTTT.

The genes are TRBV11-3 and TRBJ1-5; D perhaps matches TRBD1 (5 bases). The CDR3 length is 14 residues. The V end lost 7 bases, the J end lost 6 bases, and 16 bases lay between the germline ends. Germline V lookup: CDR1 SGHNT, CDR2 YENEEA. CDR3 sequence: CASTIGGGGQPQHF. The CDR3 DNA is TGTGCCAGCACCATCGGGGGGGGTGGTCAGCCCCAGCATTTT.

The gene calls are TRBV23-1 and TRBJ1-3, with a possible D match to TRBD1 (6 bases). TRBV23-1 is filed as an ORF, its function uncertain. CDR3 length: 16 amino acids. The V end lost 0 bases, the J end lost 3 bases, and 12 bases lay between the germline ends. CDR3 amino acids: CASSQSGGQHGNTIYF. The CDR3, as DNA: TGCGCCAGCAGTCAATCCGGGGGGCAACATGGAAACACCATATATTTT.

V gene TRBV6-8 combines with J gene TRBJ1-2; no reliable D call. Germline V gene lookup returns CDR1 MNHGY and CDR2 SAAAGT. Trimming stripped 6 bases from V and 9 bases from J, with 17 bases between. The CDR3 consists of 13 residues. The CDR3 nucleotides are TGTGCCAGCAGACCGACCAGGATCACCAGCTACACCTTC. Protein: CASRPTRITSYTF.

The rearrangement joins TRBV19 to TRBJ2-1, with TRBD2 identical over 7 bases. The junction had 5 bases not matched to a gene; V was cut back by 5 bases and J by 1 base. Germline V CDR1 and CDR2: LNHDA, SQIVND (reference sequence). This CDR3 has 15 residues. In nucleotides, the CDR3 is TGTGCCAGTAGTCTCCGGGGAGGGTCCTACAATGAGCAGTTCTTC. Translating it yields CASSLRGGSYNEQFF. Full variable domain (outside the CDR3, taken from reference TRBV19 and TRBJ2-1): DGGITQSPKYLFRKEGQNVTLSCEQNLNHDAMYWYRQDPGQGLRLIYYSQIVNDFQKGDIAEGYSVSREKKESFPLTVTSAQKNPTAFYLCASSLRGGSYNEQFFGPGTRLTVL.

The chain is built from TRBV19 and TRBJ1-5; D call uncertain. Germline CDR1 reads LNHDA; CDR2 reads SQIVND (reference sequence). Trimming cost V 3 bases and J 0 bases, with 15 bases left between them. The CDR3 is 17 amino acids. CDR3 region: CASSISQLLYSNQPQHF. The CDR3 DNA reads as TGTGCCAGTAGTATTTCACAGTTACTTTATAGCAATCAGCCCCAGCATTTT.

The V gene is TRBV6-8, the J gene TRBJ2-3; D possibly corresponds to TRBD1 (6 bases). The V end was cut by 6 bases, the J end by 2 bases, with 15 bases between. The CDR3 runs to 15 residues. Per the germline V gene, CDR1 is MNHGY and CDR2 is SAAAGT. The DNA of the CDR3 is TGTGCCAGCAGCCTAGGGGGACGGGACACAGATACGCAGTATTTT. Translated, it gives CASSLGGRDTDTQYF.

V usage is TRBV19 and J usage is TRBJ2-7; TRBD1 agrees at 7 bases. The V gene end was trimmed by 4 bases and the J gene end by 7 bases; junction bases not matched to a gene: 13. This CDR3 has 15 residues. CDR1 is LNHDA and CDR2 is SQIVND in the germline V gene (reference sequence). The chain's CDR3 is CASSNSPSTGEEQYF. The DNA for the CDR3 is TGTGCCAGTAGTAACTCCCCTAGCACAGGGGAGGAGCAGTACTTC.

The chain combines TRBV19 with TRBJ2-7, with D perhaps matching TRBD1 (6 bases). V was clipped by 3 bases and J by 1 base, with 13 bases between them. This CDR3 has 15 residues. From germline, CDR1 is LNHDA and CDR2 SQIVND (reference sequence). CDR3 region: CASSIGQGLSYEQYF. The CDR3 region has the DNA TGTGCCAGTAGTATCGGTCAGGGGCTATCCTACGAGCAGTACTTC. The full variable domain, in which reference TRBV19 and TRBJ2-7 provide the parts outside the CDR3, is DGGITQSPKYLFRKEGQNVTLSCEQNLNHDAMYWYRQDPGQGLRLIYYSQIVNDFQKGDIAEGYSVSREKKESFPLTVTSAQKNPTAFYLCASSIGQGLSYEQYFGPGTRLTVT.

The V gene is TRBV10-2, the J gene TRBJ1-5; the D is unclear. The CDR3 is made up of 14 amino acids. V lost 2 bases and J 0 bases, leaving 5 bases between the germline ends. Looked up from germline, CDR1 is WSHSY and CDR2 is SAAADI. As DNA, the CDR3 is TGCGCCAGCAGTGAGGGTTTTAGCAATCAGCCCCAGCATTTT. Encoded protein: CASSEGFSNQPQHF.

The CDR3 loop is CASSYGVVETQYF. The CDR3 bases are TGTGCCAGCAGTTACGGGGTCGTCGAGACCCAGTACTTC. V usage is TRBV6-8 and J usage is TRBJ2-5, with D unresolved. With 2 bases removed from V and 5 bases from J, the gap between germline ends came to 9 bases. Germline assignment: CDR1 MNHGY and CDR2 SAAAGT. The CDR3 is 13 residues long.